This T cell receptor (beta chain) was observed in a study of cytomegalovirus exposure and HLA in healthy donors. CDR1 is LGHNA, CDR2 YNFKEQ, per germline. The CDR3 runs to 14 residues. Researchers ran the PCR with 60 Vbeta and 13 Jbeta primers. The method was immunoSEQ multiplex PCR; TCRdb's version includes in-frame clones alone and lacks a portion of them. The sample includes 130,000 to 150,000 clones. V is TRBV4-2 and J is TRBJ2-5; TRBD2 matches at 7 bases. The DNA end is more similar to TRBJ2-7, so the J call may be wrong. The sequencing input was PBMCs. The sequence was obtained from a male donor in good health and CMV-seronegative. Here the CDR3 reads CASSQEGGTYEQYF. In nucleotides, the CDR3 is TGTGCCAGCAGCCAAGAGGGGGGGACCTACGAGCAGTACTTC.